Each of the 3 T cell receptor beta chains below was sequenced from the same sample in a study of shared T cell receptors in the human thymus (dated by TCRdb to the early 2020s). Library method: the immunoSEQ multiplex PCR assay. Drawn from immuneACCESS, this table holds only the in-frame rearrangements with V and J called that TCRdb kept. Clones are partly lost; checked studies trace under half to an unresolved V gene and leave the rest unexplained. For this sample the table gives about 660,000 clones, of which 70% to 90% were detected only once. The ten largest clones take up 0.0094% of the sample. These data were also reused for a study on human thymus T cells.

Sequenced sample: thymocytes. The receptors stem from a boy in the first two years of life with a congenital heart defect. Donor details come from another sample of the same person, matched by shared clones.

Points on this clone: The sample contains more than one DNA sequence encoding this CDR3. The chain links TRBV18 to TRBJ1-5, with D possibly matching TRBD1 (5 bases). The CDR3 is 14 residues long. Germline CDR1 KGHSH, CDR2 LQKENI. The V and J ends lost 3 bases and 7 bases respectively, with 13 bases between them. CDR3 sequence: CASSPGGGGQPQHF. The CDR3 coding sequence is TGTGCCAGCTCACCGGGCGGGGGGGGACAGCCCCAGCATTTT. Drawing the rest from reference TRBV18 and TRBJ1-5, the complete variable domain is NAGVMQNPRHLVRRRGQEARLRCSPMKGHSHVYWYRQLPEEGLKFMVYLQKENIIDESGMPKERFSAEFPKEGPSILRIQQVVRGDSAAYFCASSPGGGGQPQHFGDGTRLSIL.

The V and J genes are TRBV10-3 and TRBJ2-1, with 10 nucleotides matching TRBD2. The ends lost 6 bases at V and 3 bases at J; junction bases unmatched: 5. This CDR3 contains 15 residues. The germline V gene has CDR1 ENHRY and CDR2 SYGVKD. Here the CDR3 DNA reads TGTGCCATCAGCACCGGGACTAGCGTCTACAATGAGCAGTTCTTC. Residues: CAISTGTSVYNEQFF.

The chain couples TRBV5-8 to TRBJ1-2; D gene unclear. This CDR3 is 12 amino acids long. Germline assignment: CDR1 SGHTS and CDR2 YDEGEE. V lost 4 bases and J lost 4, with 8 bases in between. This CDR3 reads CASSATRYGYTF. In DNA form, the CDR3 reads TGTGCCAGCAGCGCTACGCGCTATGGCTACACCTTC. The variable domain in full, completed from reference TRBV5-8 and TRBJ1-2, reads EAGVTQSPTHLIKTRGQQATLRCSPISGHTSVYWYQQALGLGLQFLLWYDEGEERNRGNFPPRFSGRQFPNYSSELNVNALELEDSALYLCASSATRYGYTFGSGTRLTVV.